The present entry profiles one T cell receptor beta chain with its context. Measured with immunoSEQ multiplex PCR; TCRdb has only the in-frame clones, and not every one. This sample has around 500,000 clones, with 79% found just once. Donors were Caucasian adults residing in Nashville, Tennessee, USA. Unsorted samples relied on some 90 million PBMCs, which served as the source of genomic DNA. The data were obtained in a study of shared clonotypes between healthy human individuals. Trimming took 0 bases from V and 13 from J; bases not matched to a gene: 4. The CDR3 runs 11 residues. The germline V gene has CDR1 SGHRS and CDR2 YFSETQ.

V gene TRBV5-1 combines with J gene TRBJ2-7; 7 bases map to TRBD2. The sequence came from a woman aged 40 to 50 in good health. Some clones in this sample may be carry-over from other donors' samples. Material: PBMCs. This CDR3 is CASSLAGGIYF. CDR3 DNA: TGCGCCAGCAGCTTGGCCGGGGGGATTTACTTC.